This note documents a single T cell receptor (beta chain) sequence. This clonotype was detected many times. There is no known antigen for this receptor. No much larger clone exists at a distance of one base, and base qualities are not known. According to the study, the label for this sample's time point signals: more than 35 days after influenza vaccine administration. CDR1 and CDR2 (MNHEY, SVGEGT) derive from the germline V gene. V loses 4 bases of germline sequence and J loses 0 bases, and the interval between the two ends is 7 bases. The CDR3 covers 14 residues, taking in both the cysteine and the phenylalanine. The CDR3 DNA has 42 bases and is translated from base 1. The data stem from a study of response to subunit inactivated influenza vaccine (dated 2018 in TCRdb). Study-level background: To follow how T cells responded to a trivalent subunit inactivated influenza vaccine, the researchers relied on deep quantitative profiling of the T cell receptor repertoire.

The method was RT-PCR. Sequencing was performed on an Illumina HiSeq 2500. TCRdb reran the public reads through fastp at Q25 and MiXCR, keeping productive beta chains. Records with the same CDR3 protein are collapsed into one entry carrying the most frequent genes and DNA. For this sample there are hundreds of thousands of distinct CDR3 sequences; 10% to 15% appear just once. About 12% of the sample comes from the top ten. Results the study describes overall, beyond this receptor: The authors suggested that each seasonal influenza vaccination may recruit only a limited number of new T cells.

This TCR derives from a man aged 50 to 60 who received an inactivated influenza vaccine. Donor details come from another sample of the same person, matched by shared clones. The starting material was PBMCs from blood, obtained more than 35 days after vaccination. The chain couples TRBV6-2 or TRBV6-3 to TRBJ2-1; possibly the D gene is TRBD2, per 6 matching bases. The encoded CDR3 is CASSLADSYNEQFF. The sequence in DNA is TGTGCCAGCAGTTTAGCGGACTCCTACAATGAGCAGTTCTTC.